Listed below are T cell receptor beta chains from one sample, sequenced in a study of beta chain features in type 1 diabetes. Here immunoSEQ multiplex PCR was the method, and the copy in TCRdb shows in-frame clones only, minus some. The table has more than 550,000 clones, 11% to 15% seen once. Sequenced material: naive CD4+ T cells from blood. These receptors were collected from a man younger than 35 with type 1 diabetes. Each CDR3 is given with its conserved first and last residue. A D gene is named only where the DNA matches it firmly. Some rows have no size entry. The others give once, few or many, or a class for an expanded clone.

CDR3 DNA: TGCGCCAGCAGCTTAGCACTAGCGGGAGTAGAAGACGAGCAGTACTTC
CDR3 protein: CASSLALAGVEDEQYF
V gene: TRBV5-1
J gene: TRBJ2-7
clone size: .
D gene: TRBD2

CDR3 DNA: TGCGCCAGCAGCTCCCCGGGTCGGGCGGGCGACACTGAAGCTTTCTTT
CDR3 protein: CASSSPGRAGDTEAFF
V gene: TRBV5-1
J gene: TRBJ1-1
clone size: .
D gene: .

CDR3 DNA: TGTGCCAGCAGTGGAAGGGGGCGGATGGAGACCCAGTACTTC
CDR3 protein: CASSGRGRMETQYF
V gene: TRBV28
J gene: TRBJ2-5
clone size: .
D gene: TRBD1

CDR3 DNA: TGTGCCAGCAGCTTAACGGCAGTGAGCACAGATACGCAGTATTTT
CDR3 protein: CASSLTAVSTDTQYF
V gene: TRBV7-9
J gene: TRBJ2-3
clone size: .
D gene: .

CDR3 DNA: TGTGCCAGTAGTATCTCTAGCGGGACCTCCTCCTACGAGCAGTACTTC
CDR3 protein: CASSISSGTSSYEQYF
V gene: TRBV19
J gene: TRBJ2-7
clone size: .
D gene: TRBD2

CDR3 DNA: TGTGCCAGCAGCCTAGGACAGGGGTTAGAGACCCAGTACTTC
CDR3 protein: CASSLGQGLETQYF
V gene: TRBV5-8
J gene: TRBJ2-5
clone size: .
D gene: TRBD1

CDR3 DNA: TGTGCCAGCAGTTTCAATACTAACTATGGCTACACCTTC
CDR3 protein: CASSFNTNYGYTF
V gene: TRBV27
J gene: TRBJ1-2
clone size: .
D gene: .

CDR3 DNA: TGTGCCTGGAGCGACGGTTCTAACTATGGCTACACCTTC
CDR3 protein: CAWSDGSNYGYTF
V gene: TRBV30
J gene: TRBJ1-2
clone size: .
D gene: .

CDR3 DNA: TGTGCCATCAGGGAGAACACTGAAGCTTTCTTT
CDR3 protein: CAIRENTEAFF
V gene: TRBV10-3
J gene: TRBJ1-1
clone size: few
D gene: .

CDR3 DNA: TGTGCCAGCAGCTTAGCCAGATCTTCGGACGAGCAGTACTTC
CDR3 protein: CASSLARSSDEQYF
V gene: TRBV7-9
J gene: TRBJ2-7
clone size: few
D gene: .

CDR3 DNA: TGTGCTAGCAGCTTAGGACTAGCGAGAAAAGAGACCCAGTACTTC
CDR3 protein: CASSLGLARKETQYF
V gene: TRBV7-7
J gene: TRBJ2-5
clone size: few
D gene: TRBD2

CDR3 DNA: TGTGCCAGCAGTTTAGAAGGCGGGAGGACCTACAATGAGCAGTTCTTC
CDR3 protein: CASSLEGGRTYNEQFF
V gene: TRBV27
J gene: TRBJ2-1
clone size: .
D gene: TRBD2

CDR3 DNA: TGTGCCAGCAGCGGCGCAGCAACTAATGAAAAACTGTTTTTT
CDR3 protein: CASSGAATNEKLFF
V gene: TRBV6-5
J gene: TRBJ1-4
clone size: few
D gene: .

CDR3 DNA: TGTGCCAGTACTAGGTTCGTGGCAGTCCCTGCGGATGAGCAGTTCTTC
CDR3 protein: CASTRFVAVPADEQFF
V gene: TRBV19
J gene: TRBJ2-1
clone size: .
D gene: .

CDR3 DNA: TGTGCCAGCAGCGTAGCGGGCCACACAGATACGCAGTATTTT
CDR3 protein: CASSVAGHTDTQYF
V gene: TRBV9
J gene: TRBJ2-3
clone size: few
D gene: .

CDR3 DNA: TGTGCCAGCAGTTCTATCTACTTAATAGCGGGAGGATACTACGAGCAGTACTTC
CDR3 protein: CASSSIYLIAGGYYEQYF
V gene: TRBV28
J gene: TRBJ2-7
clone size: few
D gene: TRBD2

CDR3 DNA: TGTGCCAGCAGTTACCTCTTCGGGGGTGCCTACGAGCAGTACTTC
CDR3 protein: CASSYLFGGAYEQYF
V gene: TRBV6-5
J gene: TRBJ2-7
clone size: few
D gene: .

CDR3 DNA: TGTGCCAGCAGCTTAGAGTGGGGTGAGCAGTTCTTC
CDR3 protein: CASSLEWGEQFF
V gene: TRBV11-3
J gene: TRBJ2-1
clone size: .
D gene: .

CDR3 DNA: TGCGCCAGCAGCCAAGCGGGGCGAGGCAATGAGCAGTTCTTC
CDR3 protein: CASSQAGRGNEQFF
V gene: TRBV4-3
J gene: TRBJ2-1
clone size: few
D gene: .

CDR3 DNA: TGTGCCAGCAGTTTAGGGACTCGTTATGATGAGCAGTTCTTC
CDR3 protein: CASSLGTRYDEQFF
V gene: TRBV27
J gene: TRBJ2-1
clone size: once
D gene: .

CDR3 DNA: TGTGCCAGCAGCCAAGATCCGTTGGCCAGTATAAGTTCACCCCTCCACTTT
CDR3 protein: CASSQDPLASISSPLHF
V gene: TRBV4-2
J gene: TRBJ1-6
clone size: .
D gene: .

CDR3 DNA: TGTGCCAGCAGTCCGAGGGGGAATGAAAAACTGTTTTTT
CDR3 protein: CASSPRGNEKLFF
V gene: TRBV27
J gene: TRBJ1-4
clone size: few
D gene: .

CDR3 DNA: TGTGCCAGTAGTCCCTCGCTAGCGGCCGGCGACATTGAGCAGTTCTTC
CDR3 protein: CASSPSLAAGDIEQFF
V gene: TRBV19
J gene: TRBJ2-1
clone size: few
D gene: TRBD2

CDR3 DNA: TGTGCCTGGAGTGGGTTGGGTTACGGCGAGCAGTACTTC
CDR3 protein: CAWSGLGYGEQYF
V gene: TRBV30
J gene: TRBJ2-7
clone size: few
D gene: .

CDR3 DNA: TGTGCCAGCAGTGAAGAGGGTCGACGCGATGGCTACACCTTC
CDR3 protein: CASSEEGRRDGYTF
V gene: TRBV6-1
J gene: TRBJ1-2
clone size: few
D gene: .

CDR3 DNA: TGTGCCAGCAGCTTTCAGGGGACCGCGGGGGAGCCCCAGCATTTT
CDR3 protein: CASSFQGTAGEPQHF
V gene: TRBV7-2
J gene: TRBJ1-5
clone size: few
D gene: .

CDR3 DNA: TGTGCCAGCAGCCAAGATGGTCAGCGGGAGAAAGGCTACGAGCAGTACTTC
CDR3 protein: CASSQDGQREKGYEQYF
V gene: TRBV4-2
J gene: TRBJ2-7
clone size: few
D gene: TRBD2

CDR3 DNA: TGTGCCAGCAGCGCCAGGACAGGGTCGGAAAATGAAAAACTGTTTTTT
CDR3 protein: CASSARTGSENEKLFF
V gene: TRBV9
J gene: TRBJ1-4
clone size: .
D gene: TRBD1

CDR3 DNA: TGCGCCAGCAGCTTGACTAGCGGGGCCTACAATGAGCAGTTCTTC
CDR3 protein: CASSLTSGAYNEQFF
V gene: TRBV5-1
J gene: TRBJ2-1
clone size: .
D gene: TRBD2

CDR3 DNA: TGTGCCAGCAGCTTTCAGCAGGGGAACACCGGGGAGCTGTTTTTT
CDR3 protein: CASSFQQGNTGELFF
V gene: TRBV7-2
J gene: TRBJ2-2
clone size: few
D gene: .

CDR3 DNA: TGCAGCGTTGAATGGTGGGCCGAGGGGGATACGCAGTATTTT
CDR3 protein: CSVEWWAEGDTQYF
V gene: TRBV29-1
J gene: TRBJ2-3
clone size: few
D gene: .

CDR3 DNA: TGTGCGATCAGACAGGGCGCTAATGAAAAACTGTTTTTT
CDR3 protein: CAIRQGANEKLFF
V gene: TRBV28
J gene: TRBJ1-4
clone size: .
D gene: TRBD1

CDR3 DNA: TGTGCCAGCAGCTTTAGCGGGAGGGGCGGGGAGCTGTTTTTT
CDR3 protein: CASSFSGRGGELFF
V gene: TRBV11-2
J gene: TRBJ2-2
clone size: .
D gene: TRBD2

CDR3 DNA: TGTGCCAGCAGCCTGATGACTAGCGTCGATGAGCAGTTCTTC
CDR3 protein: CASSLMTSVDEQFF
V gene: TRBV9
J gene: TRBJ2-1
clone size: few
D gene: TRBD2

CDR3 DNA: TGTGCCAGCAGCCAAACGGGGGTGACAGATACGCAGTATTTT
CDR3 protein: CASSQTGVTDTQYF
V gene: TRBV4-2
J gene: TRBJ2-3
clone size: .
D gene: .

CDR3 DNA: TGTGCCTGGAGTGTATCATCCGGGACCTATGGCTACACCTTC
CDR3 protein: CAWSVSSGTYGYTF
V gene: TRBV30
J gene: TRBJ1-2
clone size: few
D gene: .

CDR3 DNA: TGTGCCAGCAGCCCGTTCCTAGCGGGGGGCGCTTCCGATACCGGGGAGCTGTTTTTT
CDR3 protein: CASSPFLAGGASDTGELFF
V gene: TRBV4-2
J gene: TRBJ2-2
clone size: .
D gene: TRBD2

CDR3 DNA: TGCGCCAGCAGCTTAGCGGCTAGCTCCTACAATGAGCAGTTCTTC
CDR3 protein: CASSLAASSYNEQFF
V gene: TRBV5-1
J gene: TRBJ2-1
clone size: .
D gene: .

CDR3 DNA: TGTGCCAGCAGCTTAGGAGGACAGCAAAACACTGAAGCTTTCTTT
CDR3 protein: CASSLGGQQNTEAFF
V gene: TRBV7-2
J gene: TRBJ1-1
clone size: few
D gene: .

CDR3 DNA: TGTGCCAGCAGCAAGGGGAGGGGGCTGAACACTGAAGCTTTCTTT
CDR3 protein: CASSKGRGLNTEAFF
V gene: TRBV14
J gene: TRBJ1-1
clone size: few
D gene: TRBD1

CDR3 DNA: TGTGCCAGCAGCCAAGGGACAGTAGAAGCTTTCTTT
CDR3 protein: CASSQGTVEAFF
V gene: TRBV5-6
J gene: TRBJ1-1
clone size: .
D gene: TRBD1

CDR3 DNA: TGTGCCAGCAGTAGACCTTGGACAGGGCACTACGAGCAGTACTTC
CDR3 protein: CASSRPWTGHYEQYF
V gene: TRBV7-2
J gene: TRBJ2-7
clone size: few
D gene: TRBD1

CDR3 DNA: TGTGCCAGCAGCTTAGACAGGGGGACCTACAATGAGCAGTTCTTC
CDR3 protein: CASSLDRGTYNEQFF
V gene: TRBV7-2
J gene: TRBJ2-1
clone size: .
D gene: TRBD1

CDR3 DNA: TGCGCCAGCAGTCAGAAGTTAGGAGAGCTTAGCAATCAGCCCCAGCATTTT
CDR3 protein: CASSQKLGELSNQPQHF
V gene: TRBV23-1
J gene: TRBJ1-5
clone size: few
D gene: .

CDR3 DNA: TGTGCCAGCAGCTTAGTTCTCAGGGGTACTAACTATGGCTACACCTTC
CDR3 protein: CASSLVLRGTNYGYTF
V gene: TRBV7-2
J gene: TRBJ1-2
clone size: .
D gene: .

CDR3 DNA: TGTGCCAGCAGCGCCCAGGCGATGAACACTGAAGCTTTCTTT
CDR3 protein: CASSAQAMNTEAFF
V gene: TRBV9
J gene: TRBJ1-1
clone size: few
D gene: .

CDR3 DNA: TGTGCCACTCAGCCCCCGGGGTCCTACAATGAGCAGTTCTTC
CDR3 protein: CATQPPGSYNEQFF
V gene: TRBV7-6
J gene: TRBJ2-1
clone size: few
D gene: .

CDR3 DNA: TGCGCCAGCAGCCACAGGGGAGACGAGCAGTACTTC
CDR3 protein: CASSHRGDEQYF
V gene: TRBV5-1
J gene: TRBJ2-7
clone size: .
D gene: TRBD1

CDR3 DNA: TGTGCCAGCAGCTTAATAGCGGGAGAAAAGGGCCGGGAGCTGTTTTTT
CDR3 protein: CASSLIAGEKGRELFF
V gene: TRBV7-6
J gene: TRBJ2-2
clone size: .
D gene: TRBD2